This is a list of T cell receptor beta chains from one sample in a study of graft-versus-host responses after intestinal transplantation. This table comes from immunoSEQ multiplex PCR, and its TCRdb copy is limited to in-frame clones, with some not included. This table has roughly 80,000 clones, about 92% appearing once. Sequencing was performed on PBMCs, taken 98 days after intestinal transplantation. Receptors were obtained from a human patient who received an intestinal transplant, so some T cells may come from the graft donor. The CDR3 runs from the conserved cysteine through the conserved F or W. Each record gives: CDR3 length, D gene, V gene, J gene, clone size, CDR3 protein, CDR3 DNA. The D gene is left open where the match is weak. Clone size is shown for a subset of rows, as once, few, many or a class of expanded clone.

len: 13; d_gene: NA; v_gene: TRBV28; j_gene: TRBJ2-5; abundance: NA; CDR3aa: CASSLYPRETQYF; CDR3nt: TGTGCCAGCAGTTTATACCCAAGAGAGACCCAGTACTTC
len: 14; d_gene: TRBD2; v_gene: TRBV28; j_gene: TRBJ2-5; abundance: NA; CDR3aa: CASSLGLELATQYF; CDR3nt: TGTGCCAGCAGTTTGGGACTAGAATTAGCGACCCAGTACTTC
len: 18; d_gene: NA; v_gene: TRBV6-1; j_gene: TRBJ1-2; abundance: NA; CDR3aa: CASSEALRGVGLSVGYTF; CDR3nt: TGTGCCAGCAGTGAAGCGCTTCGCGGGGTCGGTTTATCGGTTGGCTACACCTTC
len: 14; d_gene: NA; v_gene: TRBV2; j_gene: TRBJ2-5; abundance: NA; CDR3aa: CASSSGSYQETQYF; CDR3nt: TGTGCCAGCAGTTCGGGCTCGTACCAAGAGACCCAGTACTTC
len: 16; d_gene: NA; v_gene: TRBV1; j_gene: TRBJ1-2; abundance: once; CDR3aa: CTSSIHRLSKTYGYTF; CDR3nt: TGCACCAGCAGTATTCACCGTTTGTCGAAGACCTATGGCTACACCTTC
len: 15; d_gene: TRBD1; v_gene: TRBV11-2; j_gene: TRBJ1-1; abundance: NA; CDR3aa: CASSLGETGDTGAFF; CDR3nt: TGTGCCAGCAGCTTAGGTGAAACAGGGGATACGGGAGCTTTCTTT
len: 16; d_gene: NA; v_gene: TRBV11-2; j_gene: TRBJ1-1; abundance: NA; CDR3aa: CASSLDHRGAWTEAFF; CDR3nt: TGTGCCAGCAGCTTAGATCATCGGGGCGCGTGGACTGAAGCTTTCTTT
len: 13; d_gene: NA; v_gene: TRBV6-1; j_gene: TRBJ2-7; abundance: NA; CDR3aa: CASSTRNSYEQYF; CDR3nt: TGTGCCAGCAGTACCCGAAACAGTTACGAGCAGTACTTC
len: 12; d_gene: NA; v_gene: TRBV5-5; j_gene: TRBJ2-5; abundance: NA; CDR3aa: CASRGPQETQYF; CDR3nt: TGTGCCAGCAGAGGGCCCCAAGAGACCCAGTACTTC
len: 15; d_gene: TRBD2; v_gene: TRBV10-2; j_gene: TRBJ2-1; abundance: NA; CDR3aa: CASTNGLAGVDEQFF; CDR3nt: TGCGCCAGCACTAACGGACTAGCGGGAGTGGATGAGCAGTTCTTC
len: 16; d_gene: NA; v_gene: TRBV19; j_gene: TRBJ2-2; abundance: NA; CDR3aa: CASRAVGAGATGELFF; CDR3nt: TGTGCCAGTAGGGCGGTAGGGGCTGGGGCCACCGGGGAGCTGTTTTTT
len: 13; d_gene: TRBD1; v_gene: TRBV10-3; j_gene: TRBJ2-7; abundance: NA; CDR3aa: CAIAGTGGNEQYF; CDR3nt: TGTGCCATAGCCGGGACAGGGGGCAACGAGCAGTACTTC
len: 14; d_gene: NA; v_gene: TRBV6-5; j_gene: TRBJ1-1; abundance: NA; CDR3aa: CASSYVGGNTEAFF; CDR3nt: TGTGCCAGCAGTTACGTGGGGGGGAACACTGAAGCTTTCTTT
len: 14; d_gene: NA; v_gene: TRBV10-2; j_gene: TRBJ2-1; abundance: NA; CDR3aa: CASLGPSLNNEQFF; CDR3nt: TGCGCCAGTCTAGGACCAAGCCTAAACAATGAGCAGTTCTTC
len: 13; d_gene: NA; v_gene: TRBV29-1; j_gene: TRBJ2-7; abundance: NA; CDR3aa: CSVGTGYSYEQYF; CDR3nt: TGCAGCGTTGGCACAGGCTACTCCTACGAGCAGTACTTC
len: 14; d_gene: NA; v_gene: TRBV2; j_gene: TRBJ1-5; abundance: NA; CDR3aa: CASSAQGRNQPQHF; CDR3nt: TGTGCCAGCAGTGCCCAGGGGCGTAATCAGCCCCAGCATTTT
len: 17; d_gene: NA; v_gene: TRBV9; j_gene: TRBJ2-1; abundance: NA; CDR3aa: CASSGPFTVISYNEQFF; CDR3nt: TGTGCCAGCAGCGGACCCTTCACAGTCATCTCCTACAATGAGCAGTTCTTC
len: 13; d_gene: NA; v_gene: TRBV28; j_gene: TRBJ1-4; abundance: NA; CDR3aa: CASGTGPNEKLFF; CDR3nt: TGTGCCAGCGGAACAGGCCCCAATGAAAAACTGTTTTTT
len: 15; d_gene: NA; v_gene: TRBV25-1; j_gene: TRBJ1-3; abundance: NA; CDR3aa: CASSVGITPGNTIYF; CDR3nt: TGTGCCAGCAGCGTAGGGATAACACCTGGAAACACCATATATTTT
len: 14; d_gene: TRBD1; v_gene: TRBV23-1; j_gene: TRBJ1-1; abundance: NA; CDR3aa: CASKGADLNTEAFF; CDR3nt: TGCGCCAGCAAGGGGGCAGACCTGAACACTGAAGCTTTCTTT
len: 16; d_gene: TRBD1; v_gene: TRBV6-1; j_gene: TRBJ2-7; abundance: NA; CDR3aa: CASSESGTGGTYEQYF; CDR3nt: TGTGCCAGCAGTGAGAGCGGGACAGGGGGGACCTACGAGCAGTACTTC
len: 15; d_gene: NA; v_gene: TRBV4-1; j_gene: TRBJ2-5; abundance: NA; CDR3aa: CASSQDGRDSTTQYF; CDR3nt: TGTGCCAGCAGCCAAGATGGCCGGGACTCCACGACCCAGTACTTC
len: 15; d_gene: NA; v_gene: TRBV5-1; j_gene: TRBJ1-1; abundance: NA; CDR3aa: CASSLAGRMGTEAFF; CDR3nt: TGCGCCAGCAGCTTGGCCGGCAGGATGGGCACTGAAGCTTTCTTT
len: 12; d_gene: NA; v_gene: TRBV5-5; j_gene: TRBJ2-7; abundance: NA; CDR3aa: CASSLYRYEQYF; CDR3nt: TGTGCCAGCAGCTTGTACAGGTACGAGCAGTACTTC
len: 15; d_gene: NA; v_gene: TRBV6-5; j_gene: TRBJ2-2; abundance: once; CDR3aa: CASSLGGSNTGELFF; CDR3nt: TGTGCCAGCAGTTTAGGGGGAAGTAACACCGGGGAGCTGTTTTTT
len: 16; d_gene: NA; v_gene: TRBV5-3; j_gene: TRBJ1-5; abundance: NA; CDR3aa: CARPRRGRRVDQPQHF; CDR3nt: TGTGCCAGGCCAAGGCGGGGCCGAAGGGTGGATCAGCCCCAGCATTTT
len: 11; d_gene: NA; v_gene: TRBV6-5; j_gene: TRBJ2-7; abundance: NA; CDR3aa: CASRLSYEQYF; CDR3nt: TGTGCCAGCAGACTCTCCTACGAGCAGTACTTC
len: 15; d_gene: TRBD2; v_gene: TRBV7-3; j_gene: TRBJ2-3; abundance: NA; CDR3aa: CASSIGGGFTDTQYF; CDR3nt: TGTGCCAGCAGCATCGGCGGGGGGTTCACAGATACGCAGTATTTT
len: 13; d_gene: TRBD1; v_gene: TRBV2; j_gene: TRBJ2-7; abundance: NA; CDR3aa: CASRDRVSYEQYF; CDR3nt: TGTGCCAGCAGGGACAGGGTCTCCTACGAGCAGTACTTC
len: 15; d_gene: NA; v_gene: TRBV9; j_gene: TRBJ1-4; abundance: NA; CDR3aa: CASSPLAQTNEKLFF; CDR3nt: TGTGCCAGCAGCCCCCTCGCCCAAACTAATGAAAAACTGTTTTTT
len: 15; d_gene: NA; v_gene: TRBV5-8; j_gene: TRBJ1-5; abundance: NA; CDR3aa: CASSLPGTGNQPQHF; CDR3nt: TGTGCCAGCAGCTTGCCAGGGACTGGAAATCAGCCCCAGCATTTT
len: 15; d_gene: TRBD1; v_gene: TRBV6-5; j_gene: TRBJ2-2; abundance: NA; CDR3aa: CASSTTGGNTGELFF; CDR3nt: TGTGCCAGCAGTACGACAGGGGGCAACACCGGGGAGCTGTTTTTT
len: 13; d_gene: TRBD1; v_gene: TRBV7-9; j_gene: TRBJ1-1; abundance: NA; CDR3aa: CASSSDRATEAFF; CDR3nt: TGTGCCAGCAGCTCCGACAGGGCTACTGAAGCTTTCTTT
len: 15; d_gene: TRBD2; v_gene: TRBV28; j_gene: TRBJ2-3; abundance: once; CDR3aa: CASSLKGLKTDTQYF; CDR3nt: TGTGCCAGCAGTTTAAAGGGACTAAAAACAGATACGCAGTATTTT
len: 12; d_gene: NA; v_gene: TRBV2; j_gene: TRBJ1-1; abundance: NA; CDR3aa: CASTGANTEAFF; CDR3nt: TGTGCCAGCACAGGGGCGAACACTGAAGCTTTCTTT